The following is a T cell receptor (beta chain) sequence with its context. The antigen is undetermined. A read error may produce the germline difference seen at one junction end. The data derive from a study of post-analysis software for immune sequencing data. The CDR3 contains 21 residues. The V gene's germline CDR1 is SGHAT and CDR2 FQNNGV. Unique molecular identifiers were carried by the TCR beta cDNA libraries. Out of roughly 0.85 to 11 million T cells, some 480,000 cDNA molecules were generated. TCRdb re-analysed the PCR reads in MiXCR, keeping a single row per CDR3 protein. The sample lists roughly 700,000 distinct CDR3 sequences, 25% to 30% occurring once. Broader study findings: By F measure, strong co-clustering occurred among samples prepared in the same batch. Multiple sclerosis was associated with a significant reduction in normalized Chao1 diversity relative to controls. When patients were compared with controls, 4 or 5 TRBV segments were more frequent, TRBV5-6, TRBV5-1 and TRBV20-1 among them.

This clonotype originated in a girl aged 10-17 years with multiple sclerosis. The chain employs TRBV11-2 and TRBJ1-6; no firm D call. The sample consisted of blood. The CDR3 loop reads CASSLTSIIRTGSSYNSPPHF. The CDR3 region has the DNA TGTGCCAGCAGCCTTACCTCCATAATTCGGACGGGGAGCTCCTATAATTCACCCCCCCACTTT.